The subject of this entry is one T cell receptor beta chain. Trimming pared 0 bases from V and 3 bases from J, leaving 4 bases between. The CDR3 is 12 residues long. In germline, CDR1 is SGHNT, CDR2 YYREEE (reference sequence). Per the study methods: Amplification with reference gene primers provided the estimates of nucleated cell counts. TCRdb's copy holds only in-frame clones and misses some; the assay was immunoSEQ multiplex PCR. Clone size and the V and J calls come from that table; the DNA yielded D and trimming. Of around 200,000 clones in the sample, more than 85% were seen once. The sample is drawn from a study of blood T cell repertoires in COVID-19. Study context: Sites across the United States, Italy and Spain contributed samples from acute and convalescent COVID-19. From T cells, B-cell-depleted T cells, or PBMCs came the material, which was cDNA or gDNA.

V and J are TRBV5-4 and TRBJ2-7; no firm D call. The source material was peripheral blood. The sequence came from a man aged 35-49 years with active or convalescent COVID-19. The CDR3 region is CASSLDRYEQYF. CDR3 DNA: TGTGCCAGCAGCTTGGATCGCTACGAGCAGTACTTC.